Shown below are 5 T cell receptor beta chains from a single sample sequenced in a study of blood T cell repertoires in COVID-19 (dated by TCRdb to the early 2020s). Library creation used the immunoSEQ multiplex PCR assay. TCRdb took over this immuneACCESS table, retaining in-frame rearrangements with V and J assigned. Such tables are incomplete; in checked studies, under half of the missing clones stem from an unresolved V gene, and the remainder is unexplained. This sample comprises around 160,000 clones, roughly 84% of them detected only once. The leading ten clones occupy almost 6% of the sample. Sequencing input: PBMCs or T cells enriched from blood (not recorded which). The receptors stem from a woman aged 50 to 60 who had been exposed to COVID-19.

V and J are TRBV7-9 and TRBJ2-7; possibly TRBD2 for D (5 bases). Germline CDR1 reads SEHNR; CDR2 reads FQNEAQ (reference sequence). The CDR3 is 14 amino acids. Trimming cost V 3 bases and J 0 bases, with 9 bases left between them. The CDR3 nucleotides read TGTGCCAGCAGCTTCGCGGGCCGCTCCTACGAGCAGTACTTC. Encoded protein: CASSFAGRSYEQYF.

V is TRBV7-9 and J is TRBJ1-4; D uncertain. The CDR3 spans 13 residues. Looked up from germline, CDR1 is SEHNR and CDR2 is FQNEAQ (reference sequence). Trimming shortened V by 2 bases and J by 7 bases, and 8 bases separated the two germline ends. The CDR3 coding sequence is TGTGCCAGCAGCTTACCGGGGAGTGAAAAACTGTTTTTT. It specifies CASSLPGSEKLFF.

This clone was detected a few times. This chain joins TRBV19 and TRBJ1-5, with a possible D match to TRBD1 (5 bases). Germline CDR1 LNHDA, CDR2 SQIVND (reference sequence). Trimming pared 8 bases from V and 0 bases from J, leaving 11 bases between. This CDR3 spans 14 amino acids. The CDR3 protein is CASLDRHSNQPQHF. CDR3 nucleotide sequence: TGTGCCAGTTTAGACAGACATAGCAATCAGCCCCAGCATTTT.

The chain couples TRBV5-1 to TRBJ2-7, with TRBD2 as a possible D gene (5 bases). The CDR3 extends over 15 amino acids. From germline, CDR1 is SGHRS and CDR2 YFSETQ. The V end was cut by 2 bases, the J end by 1 base, with 13 bases between. CDR3 in DNA: TGCGCCAGCAGCTTTAGCGCAGCGACTTCCTACGAGCAGTACTTC. Translation: CASSFSAATSYEQYF. Looking up the rest from reference TRBV5-1 and TRBJ2-7 gives the full variable domain: KAGVTQTPRYLIKTRGQQVTLSCSPISGHRSVSWYQQTPGQGLQFLFEYFSETQRNKGNFPGRFSGRQFSNSRSEMNVSTLELGDSALYLCASSFSAATSYEQYFGPGTRLTVT.

The gene calls are TRBV9 and TRBJ1-2; 8 bases match TRBD1. This CDR3 has 14 residues. The J segment lost 0 bases and the V segment lost 5 bases, leaving 3 bases of the junction unmatched. From germline, CDR1 is SGDLS and CDR2 YYNGEE. Here the CDR3 DNA reads TGTGCCAGCAGTACAGGGGGAGCTAACTATGGCTACACCTTC. Translated: CASSTGGANYGYTF.